What follows are 10 T cell receptor beta chains derived from one specimen sequenced in a study of sequential checkpoint blockade in melanoma. Treatment denoted: randomized to nivolumab then ipilimumab (arm A) or the reverse (arm B). Profiled with immunoSEQ multiplex PCR; TCRdb holds only in-frame clones, not every one. This table has more than 9,500 clones, roughly 60% appearing once. Material: CD8+ T cells sorted from blood (inferred from file names), obtained from a patient given nivolumab and ipilimumab in sequence. All receptors derive from a human donor with melanoma.

The gene calls are TRBV11-2 and TRBJ1-6; the D is unclear. CDR3 size: 13 residues. Per germline, CDR1 SGHAT and CDR2 FQNNGV. V lost 0 bases to trimming and J lost 7 bases, with 4 bases between them. CDR3 in DNA: TGTGCCAGCAGCTTAGAGGAGAATTCACCCCTCCACTTT. Its translation is CASSLEENSPLHF.

This clone has just a few counts. This sequence joins TRBV27 and TRBJ1-6, with TRBD1 matching 7 bases. The J segment lost 5 bases and the V segment lost 0 bases, leaving 13 bases of the junction unmatched. The germline V gene has CDR1 MNHEY and CDR2 SMNVEV (reference sequence). The CDR3 extends over 19 amino acids. CDR3 coding DNA: TGTGCCAGCAGTTTATCCCACCTAACCGGGACAGCGAATAATTCACCCCTCCACTTT. It specifies CASSLSHLTGTANNSPLHF.

This sequence joins TRBV9 and TRBJ2-7, with 7 bases lining up with TRBD1. Germline assignment: CDR1 SGDLS and CDR2 YYNGEE. CDR3 length: 13 residues. With 3 bases clipped from V and 9 bases from J, the junction kept 9 bases outside the gene matches. In DNA, the CDR3 is TGTGCCAGCAGCGACCGGACAGGCCTCGGGCAGTACTTC. Amino acids: CASSDRTGLGQYF.

This clone turned up a few times. The chain is built from TRBV6-5 and TRBJ1-1, with 8 bases aligning to TRBD1. Germline values: CDR1 MNHEY, CDR2 SVGAGI. The length of the CDR3 is 13 residues. J gave up 4 bases and V 6 bases, and 4 bases lay outside the gene matches. CDR3 DNA: TGTGCCAGCAGGCCAGGGGGCAGCACTGAAGCTTTCTTT. This encodes CASRPGGSTEAFF.

This chain uses TRBV6-1 with TRBJ2-1; perhaps TRBD2 as D (6 bases). This CDR3 is built from 12 residues. V dropped 5 bases and J dropped 8 bases, with 10 bases sitting between them. The germline gives CDR1 MNHNS, CDR2 SASEGT. The chain's CDR3 is CASSSTSDEQFF. CDR3 bases: TGTGCCAGCAGTTCGACTAGTGATGAGCAGTTCTTC.

This chain connects TRBV25-1 to TRBJ2-1; the match to TRBD2 covers 7 bases. V gave up 2 bases and J gave up 10 bases; unmatched junction bases: 2. The CDR3 length is 12 residues. Germline V gene sequence: CDR1 MGHDK, CDR2 SYGVNS. The CDR3 DNA follows: TGTGCCAGCAGTGAACGGGGGGACGAGCAGTTCTTC. Protein sequence: CASSERGDEQFF.

This chain uses TRBV4-1 with TRBJ2-5; TRBD1 agrees at 9 bases. The J call may not be correct, given that the DNA end is closer to TRBJ2-7. The CDR3 is 15 amino acids. Germline CDR1 MGHRA, CDR2 YSYEKL. CDR3 in amino acids: CASSFDRGGSYEQYF. CDR3 sequence (DNA): TGCGCCAGCAGCTTTGACAGGGGGGGTAGTTACGAGCAGTACTTC.

A note on this clone: Relative to the germline gene, one junction end is altered; a read error may explain this. Other DNA sequences in the same sample also yield this CDR3. This chain uses TRBV14 with TRBJ1-6; TRBD1 agrees at 8 bases. Looked up from germline, CDR1 is SGHDN and CDR2 is FVKESK. This CDR3 is built from 15 residues. CDR3 region: CASSQEDRVNSPLHF. The CDR3 DNA follows: TGTGCCAGCAGCCAAGAGGACAGGGTTAATTCCCCCCTCCACTTT.

This sequence joins TRBV29-1 and TRBJ2-3; 10 nucleotides align to TRBD2. Germline CDR1 SQVTM, CDR2 ANQGSEA. The CDR3 sequence is 18 residues long. V shed 2 bases and J 1 base; nucleotides not matched to a gene: 12. CDR3 sequence (DNA): TGCAGCGTTGAATCGGCTAGCGGGGGCCCCACACGCACAGATACGCAGTATTTT. It encodes CSVESASGGPTRTDTQYF.

This clone was recorded a few times. The chain links TRBV7-9 to TRBJ1-4; TRBD1 aligns across 7 bases. Trimming took 4 bases from V and 4 from J; bases not matched to a gene: 6. The CDR3 totals 15 residues. Germline CDR1 SEHNR, CDR2 FQNEAQ (reference sequence). CDR3 in amino acids: CASSSGTVYNEKLFF. In DNA, the CDR3 is TGTGCCAGCAGCTCCGGGACAGTTTATAATGAAAAACTGTTTTTT.